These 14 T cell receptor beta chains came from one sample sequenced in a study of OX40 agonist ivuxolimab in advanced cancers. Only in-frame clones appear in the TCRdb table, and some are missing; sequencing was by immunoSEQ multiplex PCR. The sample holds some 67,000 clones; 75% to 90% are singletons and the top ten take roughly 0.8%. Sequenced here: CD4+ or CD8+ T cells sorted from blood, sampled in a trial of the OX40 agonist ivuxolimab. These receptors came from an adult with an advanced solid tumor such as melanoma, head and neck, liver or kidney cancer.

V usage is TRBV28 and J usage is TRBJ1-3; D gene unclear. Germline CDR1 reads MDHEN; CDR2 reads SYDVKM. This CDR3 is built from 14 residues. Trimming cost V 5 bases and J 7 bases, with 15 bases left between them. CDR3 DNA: TGTGCCAGCAGTCCCGGCCCCCGGGGTAACACCATATATTTT. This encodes CASSPGPRGNTIYF. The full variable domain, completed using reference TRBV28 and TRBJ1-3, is DVKVTQSSRYLVKRTGEKVFLECVQDMDHENMFWYRQDPGLGLRLIYFSYDVKMKEKGDIPEGYSVSREKKERFSLILESASTNQTSMYLCASSPGPRGNTIYFGEGSWLTVV.

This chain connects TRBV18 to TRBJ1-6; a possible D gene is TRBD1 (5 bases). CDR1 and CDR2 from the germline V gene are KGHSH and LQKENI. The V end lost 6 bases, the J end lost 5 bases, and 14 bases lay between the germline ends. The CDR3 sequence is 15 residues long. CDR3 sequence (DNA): TGTGCCAGCTCGCCCGGGACGTCGGATAATTCACCCCTCCACTTT. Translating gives CASSPGTSDNSPLHF.

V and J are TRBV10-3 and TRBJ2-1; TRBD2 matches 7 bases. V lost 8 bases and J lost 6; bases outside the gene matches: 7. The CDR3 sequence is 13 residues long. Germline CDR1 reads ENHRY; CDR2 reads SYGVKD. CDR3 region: CAIGTGGINEQFF. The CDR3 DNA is TGTGCCATCGGTACGGGGGGTATCAATGAGCAGTTCTTC.

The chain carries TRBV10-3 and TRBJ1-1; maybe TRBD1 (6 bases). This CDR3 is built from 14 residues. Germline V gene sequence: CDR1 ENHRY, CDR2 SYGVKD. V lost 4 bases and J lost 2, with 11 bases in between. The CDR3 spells CAISAGTKNTEAFF. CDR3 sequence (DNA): TGTGCCATCAGTGCGGGGACAAAAAACACTGAAGCTTTCTTT.

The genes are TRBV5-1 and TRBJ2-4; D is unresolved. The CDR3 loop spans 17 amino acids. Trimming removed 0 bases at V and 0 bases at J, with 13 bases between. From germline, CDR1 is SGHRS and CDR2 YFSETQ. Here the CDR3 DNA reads TGCGCCAGCAGCTTGGAGGCGTCAGGAGTAGCCAAAAACATTCAGTACTTC. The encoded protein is CASSLEASGVAKNIQYF.

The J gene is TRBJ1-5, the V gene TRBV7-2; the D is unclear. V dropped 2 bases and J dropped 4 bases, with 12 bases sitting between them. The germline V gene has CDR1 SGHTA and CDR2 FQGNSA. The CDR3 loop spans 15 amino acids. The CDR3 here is CASSLPGNSNQPQHF. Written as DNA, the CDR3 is TGTGCCAGCAGCTTACCTGGAAACTCTAATCAGCCCCAGCATTTT.

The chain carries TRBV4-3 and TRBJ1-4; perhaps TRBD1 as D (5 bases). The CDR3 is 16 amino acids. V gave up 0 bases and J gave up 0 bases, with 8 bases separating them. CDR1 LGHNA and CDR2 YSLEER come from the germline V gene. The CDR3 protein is CASSQDARATNEKLFF. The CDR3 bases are TGCGCCAGCAGCCAAGACGCCAGGGCAACTAATGAAAAACTGTTTTTT.

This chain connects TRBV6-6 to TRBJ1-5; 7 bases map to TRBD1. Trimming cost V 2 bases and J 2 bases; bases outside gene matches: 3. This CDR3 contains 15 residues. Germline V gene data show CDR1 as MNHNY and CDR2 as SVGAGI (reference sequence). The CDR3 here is CASSYDRAGNQPQHF. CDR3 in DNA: TGTGCCAGCAGTTACGACAGGGCGGGCAATCAGCCCCAGCATTTT.

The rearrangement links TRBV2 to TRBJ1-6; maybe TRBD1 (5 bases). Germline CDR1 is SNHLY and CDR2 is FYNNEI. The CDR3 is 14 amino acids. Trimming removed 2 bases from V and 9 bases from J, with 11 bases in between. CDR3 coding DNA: TGTGCCAGCAGTGAAAAGGGGTGGGCTTCACCCCTCCACTTT. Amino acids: CASSEKGWASPLHF.

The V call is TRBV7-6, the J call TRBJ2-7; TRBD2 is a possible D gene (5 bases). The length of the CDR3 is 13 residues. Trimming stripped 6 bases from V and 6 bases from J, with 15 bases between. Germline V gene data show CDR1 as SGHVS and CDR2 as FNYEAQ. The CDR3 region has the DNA TGTGCCAGCAGTCAGCGGCCGGTGGGCGAGCAGTACTTC. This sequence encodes CASSQRPVGEQYF.

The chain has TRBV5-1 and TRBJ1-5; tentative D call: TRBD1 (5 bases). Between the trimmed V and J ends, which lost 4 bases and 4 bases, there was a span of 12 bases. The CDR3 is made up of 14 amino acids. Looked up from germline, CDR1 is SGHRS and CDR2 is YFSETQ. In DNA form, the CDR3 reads TGCGCCAGCAGCCAAGGGGAGGTGAATCAGCCCCAGCATTTT. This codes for CASSQGEVNQPQHF.

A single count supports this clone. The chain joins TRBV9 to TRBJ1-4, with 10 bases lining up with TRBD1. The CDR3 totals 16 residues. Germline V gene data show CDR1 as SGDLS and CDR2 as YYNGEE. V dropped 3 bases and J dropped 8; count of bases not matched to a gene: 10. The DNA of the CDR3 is TGTGCCAGCAGCGCCCCCGGGACAGGGGTCGGAGAAAAACTGTTTTTT. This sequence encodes CASSAPGTGVGEKLFF.

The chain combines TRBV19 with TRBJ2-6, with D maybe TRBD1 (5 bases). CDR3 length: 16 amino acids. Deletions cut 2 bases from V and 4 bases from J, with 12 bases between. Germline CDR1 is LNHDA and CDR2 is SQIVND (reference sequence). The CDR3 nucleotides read TGTGCCAGTAGTATATCAGGGCGCGCGGGGGCCAACGTCCTGACTTTC. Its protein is CASSISGRAGANVLTF. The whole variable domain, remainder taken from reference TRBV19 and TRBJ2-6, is DGGITQSPKYLFRKEGQNVTLSCEQNLNHDAMYWYRQDPGQGLRLIYYSQIVNDFQKGDIAEGYSVSREKKESFPLTVTSAQKNPTAFYLCASSISGRAGANVLTFGAGSRLTVL.

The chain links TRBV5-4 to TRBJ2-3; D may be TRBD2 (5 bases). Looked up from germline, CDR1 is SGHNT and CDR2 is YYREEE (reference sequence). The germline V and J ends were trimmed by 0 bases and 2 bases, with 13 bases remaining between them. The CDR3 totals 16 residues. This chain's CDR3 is CASSLGGRHSTDTQYF. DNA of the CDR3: TGTGCCAGCAGCTTGGGCGGGCGCCATTCCACAGATACGCAGTATTTT.